The present T cell receptor beta chain was sequenced within a study of T-cell memory formation after mild COVID-19. Overall study: There were largely donor-specific TCR clusters.

A word on this clonotype: The antigen remains undetermined.

Points from the study as a whole: Some clones that responded turned up in pre-infection memory, which suggests that cross-reactive memory joined in.

5'RACE with constant-segment primers built TCRalpha and TCRbeta cDNA libraries with UMIs. Each CDR3 protein gets one entry after TCRdb re-called the 5' RACE reads with MiXCR. The data show about 430,000 distinct CDR3 sequences, with 18% seen just once and under 25% held by the top ten. The sample consisted of PBMCs or a T cell subset sorted from them (not recorded which). The TCR originated in a man younger than 30 who had mild COVID-19 (a few samples of this study predate the infection). Cell type and time point are not known.

The CDR3 spells CASSRRWEKLFF. CDR3 sequence (DNA): TGTGCCAGCAGCCGACGGTGGGAAAAACTGTTTTTT. The chain carries TRBV4-2 and TRBJ1-4, with D uncertain. The V end lost 4 bases, the J end lost 8 bases, and 8 bases lay between the germline ends. The germline V gene has CDR1 LGHNA and CDR2 YNFKEQ. There are 12 residues in the CDR3.